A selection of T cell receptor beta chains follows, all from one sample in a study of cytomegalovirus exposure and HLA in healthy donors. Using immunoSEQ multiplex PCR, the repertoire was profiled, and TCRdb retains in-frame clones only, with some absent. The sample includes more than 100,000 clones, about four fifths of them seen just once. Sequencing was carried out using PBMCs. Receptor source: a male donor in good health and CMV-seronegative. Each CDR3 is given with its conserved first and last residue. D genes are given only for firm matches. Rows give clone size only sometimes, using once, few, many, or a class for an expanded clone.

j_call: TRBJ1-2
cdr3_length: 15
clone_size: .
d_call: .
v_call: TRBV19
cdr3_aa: CASSIQGLANYGYTF

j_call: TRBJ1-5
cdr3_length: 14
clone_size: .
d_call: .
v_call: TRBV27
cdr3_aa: CASSYRDSNQPQHF

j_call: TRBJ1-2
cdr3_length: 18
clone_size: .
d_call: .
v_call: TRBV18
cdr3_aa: CASSPPNLVATANYGYTF

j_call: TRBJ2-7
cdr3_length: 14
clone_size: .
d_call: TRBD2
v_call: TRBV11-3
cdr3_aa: CASSLGTRVIEQYF

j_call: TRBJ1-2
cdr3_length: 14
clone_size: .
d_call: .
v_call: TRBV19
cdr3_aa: CASTPAATNYGYTF

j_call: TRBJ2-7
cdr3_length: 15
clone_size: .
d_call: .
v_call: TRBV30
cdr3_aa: CAWGRGLGFSYEQYF

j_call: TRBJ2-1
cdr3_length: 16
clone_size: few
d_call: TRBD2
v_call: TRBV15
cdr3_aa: CATSTERGGTYNEQFF

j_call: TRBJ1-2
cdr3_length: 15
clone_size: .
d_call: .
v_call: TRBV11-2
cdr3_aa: CASSLSEGMDDGYTF

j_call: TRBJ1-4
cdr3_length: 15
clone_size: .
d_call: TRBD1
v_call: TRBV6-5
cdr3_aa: CASSSLAGGGEKLFF

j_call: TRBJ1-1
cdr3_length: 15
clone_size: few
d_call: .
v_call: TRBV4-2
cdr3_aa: CASSAERGGVTEAFF

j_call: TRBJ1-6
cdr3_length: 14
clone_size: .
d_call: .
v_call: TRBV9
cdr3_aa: CASSVDTGPSPLHF

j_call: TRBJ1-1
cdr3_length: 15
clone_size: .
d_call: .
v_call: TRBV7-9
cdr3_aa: CASTPSRAKDTEAFF

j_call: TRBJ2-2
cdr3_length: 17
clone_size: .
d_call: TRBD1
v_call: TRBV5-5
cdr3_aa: CASSPAGQGTGTGELFF

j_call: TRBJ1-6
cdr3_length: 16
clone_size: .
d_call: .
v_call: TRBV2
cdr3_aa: CASTQGRREGDSPLHF

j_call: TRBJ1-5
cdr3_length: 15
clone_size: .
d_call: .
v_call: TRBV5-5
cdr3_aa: CASSLLQGNNQPQHF

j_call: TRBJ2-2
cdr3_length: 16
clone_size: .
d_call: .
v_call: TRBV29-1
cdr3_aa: CSVSGPVGANTGELFF

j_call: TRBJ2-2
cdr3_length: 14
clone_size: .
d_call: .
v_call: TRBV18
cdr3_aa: CASSPPPRTGELFF

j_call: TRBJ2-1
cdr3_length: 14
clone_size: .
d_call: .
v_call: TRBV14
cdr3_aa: CASSTHLTGLEQFF

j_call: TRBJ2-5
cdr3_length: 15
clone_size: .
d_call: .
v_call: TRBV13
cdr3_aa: CASSLGRTGQETQYF

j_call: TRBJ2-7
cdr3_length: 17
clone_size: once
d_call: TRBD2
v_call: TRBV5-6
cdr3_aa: CASSLGLAGDASYEQYF